This T cell receptor (beta chain) was recorded in a study of shared clonotypes between healthy human individuals. The V segment lost 0 bases and the J segment 3 bases; nucleotides outside the gene matches: 2. The CDR3 length is 16 residues. Germline CDR1 KGHSH, CDR2 LQKENI. The repertoire was sequenced with immunoSEQ multiplex PCR; TCRdb's copy has only in-frame clones and lacks some. The sample carries 2,500,000 or so clones, 93% recorded once. CD4+ cells underwent separation, giving CD45RA+ naive and CD45RA-negative memory subsets. With respect to this clone: Within the sample, other DNA sequences also encode this same CDR3.

The clonotype originates from a man aged 18 to 30 in good health. Some clones in this sample may be carry-over from other donors' samples. This sequence joins TRBV18 and TRBJ2-1; 10 nucleotides match TRBD2. The sample comprised naive CD4+ T cells from PBMCs. Stated subset: CD45RA+ positively selected. CDR3 sequence (DNA): TGTGCCAGCTCACCACCCGCTAGCGGGAGCTACAATGAGCAGTTCTTC. Its translation is CASSPPASGSYNEQFF.